This T cell receptor (beta chain) was sequenced for a study of cytomegalovirus exposure and HLA in healthy donors. Details on this clone: What it binds is unknown.

Germline lookup yields CDR1 SGHRS and CDR2 YFSETQ. The CDR3 has 15 amino acids. V was pared by 0 bases and J by 4 bases, with 3 bases of the junction left unmatched. PCR primers comprised 60 Vbeta and 13 Jbeta primers. The authors' processing: A later analysis counted approximately 80 million unique TCR beta chains, around 10 million shared. Profiled with immunoSEQ multiplex PCR; TCRdb holds only in-frame clones, not every one. The V and J calls and the clone size are those of that table, but D and trimming were determined from the DNA. The table includes about 190,000 clones, almost 75% detected once. Study findings and constraints: Donors were assumed by presence/absence analyses to have roughly uniform sequencing depth. High sensitivity and specificity were reportedly achieved when the classifier diagnosed cytomegalovirus status.

Material: PBMCs. This TCR derives from a woman in her 30s in good health and CMV-seropositive. The gene calls are TRBV5-1 and TRBJ2-1; TRBD2 matches at 8 bases. CDR3 bases: TGCGCCAGCAGCTTGGCATTAGCGGGATACAATGAGCAGTTCTTC. Its translation: CASSLALAGYNEQFF.